This TCR beta chain was sequenced for a study of early T cells in non-severe SARS-CoV-2 infection. Overall study findings and caveats: Matching results from VDJdb favored anti-spike CD8 responses, leaving private and CD4 specificities undetected.

CDR1 SGHTA and CDR2 FQGTGA come from the germline V gene. The CDR3 consists of 15 residues. V was clipped by 5 bases and J by 0 bases, with 10 bases between them. Individual cDNA molecules received unique molecular identifiers. MiXCR, applied by TCRdb to the 5' RACE reads, yields one record per CDR3 protein. The sample consists of more than 45,000 distinct CDR3 sequences, roughly an eighth of them appearing once. This clonotype came up a few times. Its antigen is still unknown. The TCR sequence derives from an adult who was a healthcare worker with PCR-confirmed SARS-CoV-2 infection or an uninfected control (not recorded which). The chain joins TRBV7-3 to TRBJ2-2; possibly TRBD1 for D (6 bases). The sequencing input was whole blood. Here the CDR3 reads CASSPDRTNTGELFF. In nucleotides, the CDR3 is TGTGCCAGCAGCCCCGACAGGACGAACACCGGGGAGCTGTTTTTT.